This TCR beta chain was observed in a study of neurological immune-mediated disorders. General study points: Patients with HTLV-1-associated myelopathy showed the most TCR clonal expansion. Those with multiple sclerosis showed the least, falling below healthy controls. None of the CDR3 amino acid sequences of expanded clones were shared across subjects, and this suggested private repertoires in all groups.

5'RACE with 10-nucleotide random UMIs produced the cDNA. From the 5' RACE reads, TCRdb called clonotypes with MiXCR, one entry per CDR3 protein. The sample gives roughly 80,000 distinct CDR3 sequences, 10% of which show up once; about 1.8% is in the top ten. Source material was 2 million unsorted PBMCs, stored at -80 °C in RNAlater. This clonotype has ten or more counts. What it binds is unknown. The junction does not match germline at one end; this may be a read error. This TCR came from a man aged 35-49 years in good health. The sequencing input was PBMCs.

The CDR3 spells CASSLGLAGVVSF. The CDR3 nucleotides are TGTGCCAGCAGTTTAGGACTAGCGGGGGTGGTGTCTTTT. The chain couples TRBV7-2 to TRBJ2-3; 13 nucleotides agree with TRBD2. CDR1 SGHTA and CDR2 FQGNSA come from the germline V gene. The CDR3 length is 13 residues.